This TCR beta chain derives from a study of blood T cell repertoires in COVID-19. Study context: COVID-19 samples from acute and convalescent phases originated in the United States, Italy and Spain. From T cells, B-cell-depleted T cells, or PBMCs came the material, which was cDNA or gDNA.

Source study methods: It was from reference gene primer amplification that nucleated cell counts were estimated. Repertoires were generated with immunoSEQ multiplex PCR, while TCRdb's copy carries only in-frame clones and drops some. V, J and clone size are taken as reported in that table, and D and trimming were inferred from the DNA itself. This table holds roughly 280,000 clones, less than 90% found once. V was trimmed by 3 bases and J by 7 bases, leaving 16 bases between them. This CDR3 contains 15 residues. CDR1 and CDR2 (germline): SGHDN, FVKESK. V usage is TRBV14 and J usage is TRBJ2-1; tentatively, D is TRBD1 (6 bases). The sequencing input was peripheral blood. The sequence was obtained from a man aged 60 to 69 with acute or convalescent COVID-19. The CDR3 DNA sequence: TGTGCCAGCAGCCATAAACCAGGGGTAAGGAATGAGCAGTTCTTC. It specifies CASSHKPGVRNEQFF.